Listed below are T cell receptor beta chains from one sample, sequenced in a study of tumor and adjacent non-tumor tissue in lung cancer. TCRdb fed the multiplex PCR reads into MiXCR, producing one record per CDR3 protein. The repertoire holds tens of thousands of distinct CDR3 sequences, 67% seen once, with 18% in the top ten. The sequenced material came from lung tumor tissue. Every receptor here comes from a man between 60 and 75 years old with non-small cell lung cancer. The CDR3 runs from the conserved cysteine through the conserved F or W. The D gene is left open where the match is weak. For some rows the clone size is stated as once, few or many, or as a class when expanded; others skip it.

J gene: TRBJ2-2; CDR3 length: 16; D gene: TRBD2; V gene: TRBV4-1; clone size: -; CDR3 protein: CASSRAGAGNTGKLFF; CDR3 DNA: TGCGCCAGCAGCCGGGCGGGAGCAGGGAACACCGGGAAGCTGTTTTTT
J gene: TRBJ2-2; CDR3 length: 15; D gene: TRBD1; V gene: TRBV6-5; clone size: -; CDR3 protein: CAIKSGTVNTVELFF; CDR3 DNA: TGTGCCATCAAGTCCGGGACAGTGAATACCGTGGAGCTGTTTTTT
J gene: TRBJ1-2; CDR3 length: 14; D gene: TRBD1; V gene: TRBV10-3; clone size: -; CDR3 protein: CATFKGTGGYGYTF; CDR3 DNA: TGTGCCACTTTCAAGGGGACAGGGGGCTATGGCTACACCTTC
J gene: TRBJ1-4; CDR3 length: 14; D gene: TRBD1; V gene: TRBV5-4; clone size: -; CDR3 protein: CASNPRPGTGTSGF; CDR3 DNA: TGTGCCAGCAACCCACGACCCGGGACAGGAACGTCTGGATTT
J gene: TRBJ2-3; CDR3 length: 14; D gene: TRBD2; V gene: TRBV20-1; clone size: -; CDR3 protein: CSAPSGRAPDMQYF; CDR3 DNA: TGCAGTGCGCCTAGCGGGAGAGCACCAGATATGCAGTATTTT
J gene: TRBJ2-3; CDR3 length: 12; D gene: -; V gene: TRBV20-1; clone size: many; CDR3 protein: CSARGGTETQYF; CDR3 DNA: TGCAGTGCTAGAGGGGGAACGGAGACGCAGTATTTT
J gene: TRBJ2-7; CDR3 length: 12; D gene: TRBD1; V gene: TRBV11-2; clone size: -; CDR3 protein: CGRRTGTYEQYF; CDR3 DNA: TGTGGCAGACGGACAGGGACCTACGAGCAGTACTTC
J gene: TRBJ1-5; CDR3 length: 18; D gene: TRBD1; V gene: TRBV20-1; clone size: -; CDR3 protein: CSARVGTGGSGGNQPKHF; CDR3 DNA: TGCAGTGCTAGAGTTGGGACAGGGGGCTCAGGTGGCAATCAGCCCAAGCATTTT
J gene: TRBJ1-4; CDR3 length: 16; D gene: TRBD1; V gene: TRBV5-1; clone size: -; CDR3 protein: CASRPTGTAPNEKLFF; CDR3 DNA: TGCGCCAGCAGGCCAACCGGGACAGCCCCAAATGAAAAACTGTTTTTT
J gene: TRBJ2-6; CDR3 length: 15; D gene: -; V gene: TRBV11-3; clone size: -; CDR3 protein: CASIQQGSGAYVLTF; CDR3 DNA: TGTGCCAGCATCCAACAGGGCTCTGGGGCCTACGTCCTGACTTTC
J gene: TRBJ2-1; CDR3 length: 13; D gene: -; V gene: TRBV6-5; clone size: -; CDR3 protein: CASWGSGDNEQFF; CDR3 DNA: TGCGCCAGTTGGGGGAGTGGGGACAATGAGCAGTTCTTC
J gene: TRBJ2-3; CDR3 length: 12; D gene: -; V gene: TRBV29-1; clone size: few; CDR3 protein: CSVTLDIDTQYF; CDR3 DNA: TGTAGCGTTACCCTGGACATAGATACGCAGTATTTT
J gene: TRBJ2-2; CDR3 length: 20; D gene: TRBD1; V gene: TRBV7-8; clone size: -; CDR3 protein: CASSLAWVSTGTGYSGELFF; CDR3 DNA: TGTGCCAGCAGCTTAGCGTGGGTTTCCACCGGGACAGGGTATAGCGGGGAGCTGTTTTTT
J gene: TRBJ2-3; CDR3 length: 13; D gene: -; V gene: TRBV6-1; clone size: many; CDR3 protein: CASSRTDTDTQYF; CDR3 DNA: TGTGCCAGCAGCAGGACAGACACAGATACGCAGTATTTT
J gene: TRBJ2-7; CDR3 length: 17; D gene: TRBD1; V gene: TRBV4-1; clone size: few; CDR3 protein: CASSQEGGPGQSHEQYF; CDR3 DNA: TGCGCCAGCAGCCAAGAAGGTGGGCCGGGACAGTCCCACGAGCAGTACTTC
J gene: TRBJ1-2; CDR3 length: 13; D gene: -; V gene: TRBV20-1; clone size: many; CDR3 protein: CSASGRPGDGYTF; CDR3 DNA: TGCAGTGCTAGCGGACGGCCGGGGGATGGCTACACCTTC
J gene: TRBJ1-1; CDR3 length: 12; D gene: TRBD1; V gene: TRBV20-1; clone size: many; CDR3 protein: CSVNRGNTEAFF; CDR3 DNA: TGCAGTGTAAACAGGGGGAACACTGAAGCTTTCTTT
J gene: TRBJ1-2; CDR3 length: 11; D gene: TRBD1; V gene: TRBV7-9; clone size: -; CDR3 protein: CATPRGYGYTF; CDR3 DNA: TGTGCCACCCCCAGGGGGTATGGCTACACCTTC